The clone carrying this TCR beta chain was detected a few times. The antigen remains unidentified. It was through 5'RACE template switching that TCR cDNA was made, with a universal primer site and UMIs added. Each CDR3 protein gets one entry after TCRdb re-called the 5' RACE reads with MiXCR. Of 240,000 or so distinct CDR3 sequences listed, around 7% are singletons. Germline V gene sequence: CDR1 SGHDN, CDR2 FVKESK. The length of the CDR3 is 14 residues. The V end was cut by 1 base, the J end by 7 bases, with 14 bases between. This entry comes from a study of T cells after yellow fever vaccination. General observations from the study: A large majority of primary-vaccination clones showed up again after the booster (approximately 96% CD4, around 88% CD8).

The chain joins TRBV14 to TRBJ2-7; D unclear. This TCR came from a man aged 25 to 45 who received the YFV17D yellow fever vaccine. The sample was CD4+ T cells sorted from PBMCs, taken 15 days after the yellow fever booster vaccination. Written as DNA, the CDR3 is TGTGCCAGCAGCCAAGCGGGCAGGCTTGAGGAGCAGTACTTC. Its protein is CASSQAGRLEEQYF.